This TCR beta chain is drawn from a study of blood T cell repertoires in COVID-19. Study-wide background: Acute and convalescent COVID-19 samples came from the United States, Italy and Spain. T cells, B-cell-depleted T cells, or PBMCs provided the cDNA or gDNA that served as material.

In the original processing: It was from reference gene primer amplification that nucleated cell counts were estimated. Repertoires were generated with immunoSEQ multiplex PCR, while TCRdb's copy carries only in-frame clones and drops some. From that table come the V and J calls and clone size; the DNA was used to work out D and trimming. The profile covers under 200,000 clones, with roughly 80% appearing a single time and approximately 15% taken by the ten largest. From germline, CDR1 is MDHEN and CDR2 SYDVKM. The CDR3 has 15 residues. V shed 2 bases, J shed 8 bases, and the junction held 8 bases outside the gene matches.

This clonotype was sampled from a man between 25 and 39 years old with active or convalescent COVID-19. The rearrangement links TRBV28 to TRBJ1-4, with 7 bases that match TRBD1. The sequencing sample was made of peripheral blood. CDR3 coding DNA: TGTGCCAGCAGTTTACCCGGGACAGAAGGAGAAAAACTGTTTTTT. The encoded protein is CASSLPGTEGEKLFF.